This T cell receptor (beta chain) is drawn from a study of cytomegalovirus exposure and HLA in healthy donors. TCRdb keeps only in-frame clones here, not all; method: immunoSEQ multiplex PCR. The sample records about 120,000 clones, roughly 82% being singletons. The germline gives CDR1 SGHDT, CDR2 YYEEEE. The CDR3 totals 15 residues. Germline trimming cut 3 bases from V and 3 bases from J; bases unmatched to any gene: 8. Material for sequencing was PBMCs. The rearrangement uses TRBV5-6 and TRBJ2-7; 8 bases are shared with TRBD1. The sequence was obtained from a man younger than 30 in good health and CMV-seronegative. CDR3 sequence reads: CASSWTGTGDYEQYF. Written as DNA, the CDR3 is TGTGCCAGCAGCTGGACCGGGACAGGCGACTACGAGCAGTACTTC. Full variable domain (missing parts from reference TRBV5-6 and TRBJ2-7): DAGVTQSPTHLIKTRGQQVTLRCSPKSGHDTVSWYQQALGQGPQFIFQYYEEEERQRGNFPDRFSGHQFPNYSSELNVNALLLGDSALYLCASSWTGTGDYEQYFGPGTRLTVT.